Listed below are T cell receptor beta chains from one sample, sequenced in a study of blood T cells in healthy people across ages. Via MiXCR, TCRdb re-called the 5' RACE reads, giving one row per CDR3 protein. This table holds 540,000 or so distinct CDR3 sequences, 27% found once. The specimen sequenced was blood. Every receptor here comes from a woman aged 70-85 years in good health. Both conserved end residues are part of each CDR3.

V | CDR3
TRBV2 | CASKQGPLGALHF
TRBV21-1 | CASSKSQGPYEQYF
TRBV5-1 | CASMLGGVEETQYF
TRBV11-2 | CASSQWDRYYGYTF
TRBV6-1 | CASSEEFWAQDTQYF
TRBV7-9 | CASSFQGGAVNSPLHF
TRBV30 | CAWSPVTVNTEAFF
TRBV2 | CASSEVQGQGNEQFF
TRBV4-3 | CASSHQREGTGELFF
TRBV20-1 | CSAESGLTYEQYF
TRBV7-8 | CASRPTLSSYNEQFF
TRBV7-9 | CASTPNTGELFF
TRBV6-5 | CASSYTRKETQYF
TRBV11-3 | CASSLESGRLIYEQYF
TRBV29-1 | CSVTRSFSYNEQFF
TRBV4-2 | CASSRKRGVVETQYF
TRBV29-1 | CSVEGTSGGYNEQFF
TRBV20-1 | CSANPGGGVNYGYTF
TRBV7-6 | CASSFKAGGTDTQYF
TRBV14 | CASSQEGWAGYEQYF
TRBV20-1 | CSAGDRGNTGELFF
TRBV4-3 | CASSQEAKGSDNVKLLF
TRBV7-3 | CASSPKGTSGVGEQFF
TRBV7-2 | CANSLDAGRNYGYTF
TRBV7-6 | CASSSLMNTEAFF
TRBV21-1 | CASSKEDEAGWGASPLHF
TRBV9 | CASSASPSGREKLFF
TRBV28 | CASSLDGSPYEQYF
TRBV6-5 | CASSSEGTGGNEQFF
TRBV5-5 | CASSRGQLQETQYF
TRBV4-1 | CASSQVSGQGGGGYTF
TRBV4-3 | CASSQEGGKIRMRYTF
TRBV14 | CASSQAPPGLASRETQYF
TRBV4-2 | CASSLEWSGSRYF
TRBV12-3/TRBV12-4 | CASSLLAGKSTDTQYF
TRBV18 | CASSPETKLAGVHEQYF
TRBV4-1 | CASSQIGLGDEQFF
TRBV7-3 | CASSLTGGGGGEDTQYF
TRBV10-3 | CAISPGRTSGGPSYKNIQYF
TRBV15 | CATSRDLGTGSKETQYF
TRBV9 | CASSVGTSGGLTDTQYF
TRBV2 | CANHQGQGTDTQYF
TRBV20-1 | CSARSRGGPRFTDTQYF
TRBV4-1 | CASSLGQGVNQKLFF
TRBV9 | CASTIDRTPRLGYTF
TRBV6-1 | CASSEEPGQGVNEQFF
TRBV2 | CASRPYMTVGEQYF
TRBV4-3 | CASSQGSLAPSNEQFF
TRBV5-1 | CASSSPSVETQYF
TRBV3-1 | CASSSLAYNERFF
TRBV5-1 | CASARGYSTDTQYF
TRBV5-1 | CASSLGRTTYGYTF
TRBV20-1 | CSALGQDSGEQYF